This paragraph reports one T cell receptor (beta chain). These data originate in a study of blood T cell repertoires in COVID-19. How the authors handled the data: The authors estimated nucleated cell counts from reference gene primer amplification. TCRdb's table, derived via immunoSEQ multiplex PCR, lists solely in-frame clones and lacks some. For V, J and clone size, that table is used; D and trimming come from the DNA. The sample lists about 200,000 clones, less than 90% occurring once. Germline V gives CDR1 SGDLS, CDR2 YYNGEE. The V and J ends lost 4 bases and 5 bases, in that order; junction bases with no gene match: 9. The CDR3 contains 16 residues.

Sequencing was performed on peripheral blood. V usage is TRBV9 and J usage is TRBJ1-6; 7 positions match TRBD1. This TCR was sampled from a woman in her seventies with acute or convalescent COVID-19. CDR3 DNA sequence: TGTGCCAGCAGCCGCGGACAGGACCCCAATAATTCACCCCTCCACTTT. Protein product: CASSRGQDPNNSPLHF.